The rows below give T cell receptor beta chains drawn from one sample of a study of blood T cell repertoires in COVID-19. Measured with immunoSEQ multiplex PCR; TCRdb has only the in-frame clones, and not every one. There are a few hundred thousand clones in the sample; 65% to 90% occur only once, and 4% to 5.5% lies in the top ten. Specimen: PBMCs or T cells enriched from blood (not recorded which). Receptor source: a woman aged 40 to 50 with acute COVID-19. Both conserved end residues are part of each CDR3. The order of the fields is J gene, V gene, CDR3 protein.

TRBJ1-1 | TRBV21-1 | CASSKERVDGTGGVNTEAFF
TRBJ2-5 | TRBV6-5 | CASSYSYVTPGETQYF
TRBJ1-2 | TRBV5-1 | CASSLADAGEWGYTF
TRBJ2-7 | TRBV7-8 | CASSLGQFSYEQYF
TRBJ2-5 | TRBV2 | CASSTGTSGRQETQYF
TRBJ2-7 | TRBV5-6 | CASSLRDSSYEQYF
TRBJ1-4 | TRBV27 | CASSFRALTRGTNEKLFF
TRBJ2-1 | TRBV7-9 | CASSFGTSGNNEQFF
TRBJ2-7 | TRBV10-3 | CAISEGWTGVYEQYF
TRBJ1-1 | TRBV2 | CASSEPGRGTEAFF
TRBJ2-7 | TRBV5-1 | CASSFGGRGVEQYF
TRBJ1-6 | TRBV19 | CASSRDRDNSPLHF
TRBJ2-7 | TRBV6-5 | CASSPGLAASYEQYF
TRBJ1-5 | TRBV7-9 | CASSLCTGGRAGQPQHF
TRBJ2-5 | TRBV5-4 | CASSLPAGGTQETQYF
TRBJ2-5 | TRBV9 | CASSVGLQGQETQYF
TRBJ1-5 | TRBV6-1 | CASSEVAYQPQHF
TRBJ1-5 | TRBV6-5 | CASSTDRNQPQHF
TRBJ1-6 | TRBV7-2 | CASSLKGQGSPLHF
TRBJ2-3 | TRBV11-1 | CASSPGPDTQYF
TRBJ1-3 | TRBV14 | CASSQVQLSGNTIYF
TRBJ2-6 | TRBV6-4 | CASSPQGGPGGANVLTF
TRBJ2-7 | TRBV3-1/TRBV3-2 | CASSRALVYEQYF
TRBJ2-5 | TRBV4-1 | CASSQEGTSFVETQYF
TRBJ2-7 | TRBV6-1 | CASSETRGTYEQYF